This T cell receptor (beta chain) was captured in a study of T cells expressing NK-cell markers. The study's findings and limits: There were several donors in whom these clonotypes also led the CD3+CD56-NKG2C+ fraction.

As to this clonotype: Its antigen is as yet unknown.

The CDR3 extends over 15 amino acids. For TCR beta, cDNA was produced by 5'RACE template switching with UMIs. From its re-call of the 5' RACE reads, TCRdb lists each CDR3 protein once, without DNA. In all, the sample yields about 300,000 distinct CDR3 sequences. Specimen: blood T cells: a sorted CD56 or NKG2C T cell subset, CD4+ or CD8+ T cells, or bulk PBMC T cells (not recorded which). The origin of this receptor is a woman aged 18 to 75 in good health. The chain couples TRBV12-3 or TRBV12-4 to TRBJ2-5; the D call from TCRdb, TRBD1, cannot be confirmed without DNA. The CDR3 is CASTLGQGMGETQYF.